Following are 30 T cell receptor beta chains from one sample sequenced in a study of graft-versus-host responses after intestinal transplantation. The protocol was immunoSEQ multiplex PCR, while the TCRdb copy is restricted to in-frame clones and leaves out a portion. The data show under 100,000 clones, about nine tenths seen once. Sequenced material: PBMCs, taken 450 to 460 days after intestinal transplant. Source of these receptors: a human patient who received an intestinal transplant, so some T cells may come from the graft donor.

This rearrangement joins TRBV27 to TRBJ2-5; D may correspond to TRBD1 or TRBD2 (5 bases each). Trimming shortened V by 6 bases and J by 8 bases, and 16 bases separated the two germline ends. This CDR3 comprises 13 residues. Germline values: CDR1 MNHEY, CDR2 SMNVEV (reference sequence). The CDR3 nucleotides are TGTGCCAGCAGCGTCGGGACGCCGGGAACCCAGTACTTC. Translated: CASSVGTPGTQYF.

J is TRBJ1-1 and V is TRBV6-5; 9 positions match TRBD1. CDR3 length: 15 amino acids. Germline values: CDR1 MNHEY, CDR2 SVGAGI. J lost 5 bases, V lost 5 bases, and 9 bases had no gene match. This chain's CDR3 is CASSTPGTGWTEAFF. DNA for the CDR3: TGTGCCAGCAGTACCCCCGGGACAGGGTGGACTGAAGCTTTCTTT.

The chain couples TRBV6-5 to TRBJ1-2; tentative D call: TRBD1 (5 bases). The CDR3 totals 13 residues. The germline gives CDR1 MNHEY, CDR2 SVGAGI. V lost 2 bases to trimming and J lost 4 bases, with 8 bases between them. The CDR3 coding sequence is TGTGCCAGCAGTTACGACGGGGGCTATGGCTACACCTTC. Translation gives CASSYDGGYGYTF.

The chain employs TRBV29-1 and TRBJ2-7, with D perhaps matching TRBD1 or TRBD2 (5 bases each). The CDR3 contains 12 residues. Germline CDR1 is SQVTM and CDR2 is ANQGSEA. With 3 bases removed from V and 3 bases from J, the gap between germline ends came to 9 bases. CDR3 in amino acids: CSVEGDRYEQYF. The CDR3 DNA reads as TGCAGCGTTGAGGGGGACCGCTACGAGCAGTACTTC.

The chain employs TRBV2 and TRBJ1-2, with 12 bases fitting TRBD1. V lost 7 bases and J lost 4; bases outside the gene matches: 4. The CDR3 length is 14 residues. The germline gives CDR1 SNHLY, CDR2 FYNNEI. CDR3 sequence: CASTGTGGVYGYTF. DNA for the CDR3: TGTGCCAGCACAGGGACAGGGGGCGTCTATGGCTACACCTTC.

This clone was seen just once. The rearrangement links TRBV7-2 to TRBJ1-5, with 8 positions matching TRBD1. The CDR3 totals 15 residues. Germline V gives CDR1 SGHTA, CDR2 FQGNSA. After removal of 3 bases from V and 5 bases from J, the junction contained 6 bases not matched to a gene. The DNA for the CDR3 is TGTGCCAGCAGCTTCAACAGGGGGGGATATCAGCCCCAGCATTTT. Its protein is CASSFNRGGYQPQHF.

The DNA for the CDR3 is TGTGCCAGTAGTGATGGCAGGGGAGGGTATAGCAATCAGCCCCAGCATTTT. Its protein is CASSDGRGGYSNQPQHF. This rearrangement joins TRBV19 to TRBJ1-5, with D possibly TRBD1 on 6 matching bases. The CDR3 runs to 17 residues. From germline, CDR1 is LNHDA and CDR2 SQIVND (reference sequence). The V end lost 5 bases, the J end lost 0 bases, and 17 bases lay between the germline ends.

The chain uses TRBV7-2 and TRBJ2-4, with D possibly TRBD2 on 5 matching bases. Germline V lookup: CDR1 SGHTA, CDR2 FQGNSA. The CDR3 runs 15 residues. V was pared by 4 bases and J by 4 bases, with 14 bases between. As DNA, the CDR3 is TGTGCCAGCAGCTCTCCAGCGGCCCCTAAAAACATTCAGTACTTC. Its translation: CASSSPAAPKNIQYF.

The rearrangement joins TRBV7-8 to TRBJ1-1; a weak D match, TRBD1 (6 bases). The CDR3 loop spans 17 amino acids. The germline V gene has CDR1 SGHVS and CDR2 FQNEAQ. V was clipped by 6 bases and J by 0 bases, with 20 bases between them. CDR3 sequence reads: CASRPRQVGGMNTEAFF. For the CDR3, the DNA is TGTGCCAGCAGACCTAGACAGGTTGGGGGGATGAACACTGAAGCTTTCTTT.

The gene calls are TRBV5-1 and TRBJ2-7; possible D gene TRBD1, 6 bases. Trimming shortened V by 0 bases and J by 1 base, and 14 bases separated the two germline ends. This CDR3 has 16 residues. Germline V gene lookup returns CDR1 SGHRS and CDR2 YFSETQ. The CDR3 reads CASSLAPGHRSYEQYF. For the CDR3, the DNA is TGCGCCAGCAGCTTGGCCCCGGGACACCGGTCCTACGAGCAGTACTTC.

The chain is built from TRBV5-6 and TRBJ1-1; no reliable D call. V was shortened by 0 bases and J by 6 bases, with 9 bases between the two germline ends. CDR1 and CDR2 (germline): SGHDT, YYEEEE. The CDR3 covers 13 residues. CDR3 nucleotide sequence: TGTGCCAGCAGCTTGGTAACGGAATCTGAAGCTTTCTTT. It specifies CASSLVTESEAFF.

The chain combines TRBV5-1 with TRBJ2-1; no definite D call. This CDR3 has 12 residues. Germline V gene data show CDR1 as SGHRS and CDR2 as YFSETQ. V dropped 5 bases and J dropped 6 bases, with 9 bases sitting between them. CDR3 region: CASRVTGNEQFF. The CDR3 region has the DNA TGCGCCAGCAGGGTAACGGGCAATGAGCAGTTCTTC.

The rearrangement links TRBV11-2 to TRBJ1-6, with D uncertain. Trimming pared 3 bases from V and 7 bases from J, leaving 7 bases between. Germline V gene lookup returns CDR1 SGHAT and CDR2 FQNNGV. The CDR3 is made up of 13 amino acids. The chain's CDR3 is CASSFDGNSPLHF. The CDR3 bases are TGTGCCAGCAGCTTTGACGGGAATTCACCCCTCCACTTT.

This sequence joins TRBV2 and TRBJ2-7; 9 bases align to TRBD1. This CDR3 region has 15 residues. Germline CDR1 and CDR2: SNHLY and FYNNEI. V was pared by 1 base and J by 2 bases, with 3 bases of the junction left unmatched. The CDR3 loop is CASSEGDRVTYEQYF. The CDR3 DNA sequence: TGTGCCAGCAGTGAAGGGGACAGGGTTACCTACGAGCAGTACTTC.

The chain joins TRBV5-1 to TRBJ1-3, with no clear D. The CDR3 is 16 amino acids. Germline assignment: CDR1 SGHRS and CDR2 YFSETQ. V lost 1 base and J 0 bases, leaving 11 bases between the germline ends. CDR3 in DNA: TGCGCCAGCAGCTTGAAGGAGTCCCTCTCTGGAAACACCATATATTTT. This codes for CASSLKESLSGNTIYF.

This clone appeared a few times. The chain has TRBV5-5 and TRBJ1-1, with a weak D call TRBD1 (5 bases). Germline V gives CDR1 SGHKS, CDR2 YYEKEE (reference sequence). The CDR3 is made up of 14 amino acids. V was cut by 5 bases and J by 3 bases, with 14 bases left in between. This CDR3 reads CASRSTVLDTEAFF. CDR3 sequence (DNA): TGTGCCAGCAGATCGACAGTACTAGACACTGAAGCTTTCTTT.

This clone was observed once. The chain carries TRBV4-2 and TRBJ1-2; no clear D gene. Trimming stripped 1 base from V and 0 bases from J, with 6 bases between. CDR1 is LGHNA and CDR2 is YNFKEQ in the germline V gene. CDR3 size: 14 residues. The CDR3: CASSQAGTNYGYTF. For the CDR3, the DNA is TGTGCCAGCAGCCAAGCGGGGACTAACTATGGCTACACCTTC.

CDR3 bases: TGTGCCAGCTCCGCGTCTGAACGGACTGAAGCTTTCTTT. This encodes CASSASERTEAFF. The rearrangement links TRBV25-1 to TRBJ1-1; D remains ambiguous. The CDR3 spans 13 residues. Germline assignment: CDR1 MGHDK and CDR2 SYGVNS. Trimming shortened V by 8 bases and J by 5 bases, and 15 bases separated the two germline ends.

The chain combines TRBV9 with TRBJ1-2; 7 bases fit TRBD1. V was pared by 4 bases and J by 4 bases, with 13 bases of the junction left unmatched. This CDR3 has 16 amino acids. CDR1 SGDLS and CDR2 YYNGEE come from the germline V gene. CDR3 DNA: TGTGCCAGCAGCCTGGCCCGGGACAGCACCCCCTATGGCTACACCTTC. Its translation is CASSLARDSTPYGYTF.

V usage is TRBV9 and J usage is TRBJ1-6; D gene uncertain. V was cut by 5 bases and J by 0 bases, with 3 bases left in between. CDR1 is SGDLS and CDR2 is YYNGEE in the germline V gene. This CDR3 contains 13 residues. CDR3 loop: CASRSSYNSPLHF. The CDR3 DNA is TGTGCCAGCAGGAGCTCCTATAATTCACCCCTCCACTTT.

This clone was recorded once. This chain joins TRBV9 and TRBJ1-6; a possible D gene is TRBD1 (6 bases). Germline V gene data show CDR1 as SGDLS and CDR2 as YYNGEE. This CDR3 is 15 amino acids long. V was clipped by 0 bases and J by 7 bases, with 11 bases between them. The CDR3 region has the DNA TGTGCCAGCAGCGTAGATGGGGGCGGGAATTCACCCCTCCACTTT. The encoded protein is CASSVDGGGNSPLHF.

This clone occurred once. The chain is built from TRBV2 and TRBJ1-6; possibly TRBD1 for D (6 bases). In germline, CDR1 is SNHLY, CDR2 FYNNEI. The CDR3 extends over 16 amino acids. Trimming removed 2 bases at V and 3 bases at J, with 11 bases between. Here the CDR3 DNA reads TGTGCCAGCAGTGAACGTGGCAGGGGCTATAATTCACCCCTCCACTTT. Protein product: CASSERGRGYNSPLHF.

This clone was recorded a few times. This chain joins TRBV4-1 and TRBJ1-2; the D gene is possibly TRBD1 (5 bases). Germline lookup yields CDR1 MGHRA and CDR2 YSYEKL. CDR3 length: 13 amino acids. V gave up 4 bases and J gave up 7 bases, with 13 bases separating them. CDR3 protein: CASSPPGGIGYTF. CDR3 in DNA: TGCGCCAGCAGCCCCCCGGGGGGAATTGGCTACACCTTC.

The chain links TRBV10-1 to TRBJ1-6, with D perhaps matching TRBD1 (5 bases). V lost 8 bases to trimming and J lost 6 bases, with 14 bases between them. Germline V gene data show CDR1 as WNHNN and CDR2 as SYGVQD (reference sequence). This CDR3 has 14 residues. This CDR3 reads CASAEDGTNSPLHF. CDR3 nucleotides: TGCGCCAGCGCCGAGGACGGGACTAATTCACCCCTCCACTTT.

The chain combines TRBV9 with TRBJ2-1; D unclear. The CDR3 is 15 residues long. Trimming pared 0 bases from V and 4 bases from J, leaving 11 bases between. CDR1 is SGDLS, CDR2 YYNGEE, per germline. CDR3 sequence reads: CASSVEGIGYNEQFF. CDR3 DNA sequence: TGTGCCAGCAGCGTAGAAGGGATCGGGTACAATGAGCAGTTCTTC.

The V call is TRBV6-5, the J call TRBJ2-2, with a possible D match to TRBD1 (6 bases). Per germline, CDR1 MNHEY and CDR2 SVGAGI. The V end was cut by 2 bases, the J end by 0 bases, with 10 bases between. CDR3 length: 16 amino acids. The CDR3, as DNA: TGTGCCAGCAGTTACGGGACAAGAACGAACACCGGGGAGCTGTTTTTT. It yields the protein CASSYGTRTNTGELFF.

The rearrangement uses TRBV6-5 and TRBJ1-1; unclear D gene. The CDR3 runs 15 residues. Germline V CDR1 and CDR2: MNHEY, SVGAGI. V was trimmed by 7 bases and J by 1 base, leaving 16 bases between them. This CDR3 is CASKVTWVGNTEAFF. DNA for the CDR3: TGTGCCAGCAAAGTTACATGGGTGGGGAACACTGAAGCTTTCTTT.

On this clone: Distinct nucleotide sequences in the sample also encode this CDR3. Written as DNA, the CDR3 is TGTGCCAGCAGCTTGGGGGGTGGCAATCAGCCCCAGCATTTT. It encodes CASSLGGGNQPQHF. The V and J genes are TRBV5-8 and TRBJ1-5; D is unresolved. The germline V and J ends were trimmed by 0 bases and 2 bases, with 6 bases remaining between them. The CDR3 extends over 14 amino acids. Germline loops: CDR1 SGHTS, CDR2 YDEGEE.

The J gene is TRBJ2-1, the V gene TRBV6-5, with 7 bases matching TRBD2. CDR3 size: 14 residues. Trimming at V came to 0 bases and at J to 6 bases, leaving 2 bases not matched to a gene. In germline, CDR1 is MNHEY, CDR2 SVGAGI. The CDR3 region has the DNA TGTGCCAGCAGTTACTCGCCGGGGGGCAATGAGCAGTTCTTC. This sequence encodes CASSYSPGGNEQFF.

The chain joins TRBV9 to TRBJ2-1, with D possibly called TRBD1 or TRBD2 (6 bases each). In germline, CDR1 is SGDLS, CDR2 YYNGEE. Between the trimmed V and J ends, which lost 4 bases and 6 bases, there was a span of 17 bases. CDR3 length equals 15 residues. In DNA form, the CDR3 reads TGTGCCAGCAGCCCGTCGGGGGCCTTCGGCAATGAGCAGTTCTTC. It is translated as CASSPSGAFGNEQFF.